This T cell receptor (beta chain) was profiled in a study of naive and memory T cell subsets. Study-wide results and limits: This RNA-based method may be sensitive to activation-related transcript changes. TCRs were reportedly recovered from both biopsy types, mostly tuberculin test sites.

Ligated cDNA underwent four rounds of PCR with nested alpha and beta constant region primers and SP2. For blood and skin samples, reverse transcription used TCR alpha and beta constant primers. A single record per CDR3 protein comes from TCRdb applying MiXCR to the UMI-ligation and nested PCR reads. The data hold 20,000 to 25,000 distinct CDR3 sequences, with roughly 6% observed a single time. Described treatment: skin biopsy from PPD injection site in Mantoux-positive individual. The library had UMIs added by 3' ligation of an oligonucleotide to TCR cDNA. Cells were not sorted; total RNA input targeted roughly 1 to 1,100 ng. This clonotype came up many times. The antigen is undetermined. V lost 4 bases and J 0 bases, leaving 10 bases between the germline ends. In germline, CDR1 is LNHDA, CDR2 SQIVND (reference sequence). This CDR3 region has 15 residues.

This sequence originates from an adult in good health. The sequences come from skin, collected from a tuberculin skin test site. The V gene is TRBV19, the J gene TRBJ2-1, with D unresolved. The CDR3 bases are TGTGCCAGTAGTAGCGCAAGCAGCTCCTACAATGAGCAGTTCTTC. Translating gives CASSSASSSYNEQFF.